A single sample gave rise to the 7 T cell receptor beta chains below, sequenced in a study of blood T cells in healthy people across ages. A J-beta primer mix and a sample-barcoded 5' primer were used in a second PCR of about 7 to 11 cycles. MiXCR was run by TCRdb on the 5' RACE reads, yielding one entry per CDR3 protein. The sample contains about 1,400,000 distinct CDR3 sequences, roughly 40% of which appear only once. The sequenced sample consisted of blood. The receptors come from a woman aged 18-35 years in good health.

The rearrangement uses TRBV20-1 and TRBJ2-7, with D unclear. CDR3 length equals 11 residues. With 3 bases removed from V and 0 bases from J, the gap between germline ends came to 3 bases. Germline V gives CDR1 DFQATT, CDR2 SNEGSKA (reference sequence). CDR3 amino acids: CSASNSYEQYF. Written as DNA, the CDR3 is TGCAGTGCTAGTAACTCCTACGAGCAGTACTTC.

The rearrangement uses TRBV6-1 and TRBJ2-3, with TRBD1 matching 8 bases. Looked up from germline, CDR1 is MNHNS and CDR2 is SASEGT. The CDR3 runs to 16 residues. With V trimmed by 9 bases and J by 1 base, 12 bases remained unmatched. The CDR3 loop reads CASRGLGGQGTDTQYF. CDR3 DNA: TGTGCCAGTCGAGGTTTAGGGGGACAGGGCACAGATACGCAGTATTTT.

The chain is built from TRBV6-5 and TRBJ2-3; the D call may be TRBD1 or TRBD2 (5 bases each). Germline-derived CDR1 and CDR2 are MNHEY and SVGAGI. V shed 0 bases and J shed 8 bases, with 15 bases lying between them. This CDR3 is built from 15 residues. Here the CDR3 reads CASSYSSRGQVTQYF. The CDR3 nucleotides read TGTGCCAGCAGTTACTCGTCTCGGGGCCAGGTTACGCAGTATTTT.

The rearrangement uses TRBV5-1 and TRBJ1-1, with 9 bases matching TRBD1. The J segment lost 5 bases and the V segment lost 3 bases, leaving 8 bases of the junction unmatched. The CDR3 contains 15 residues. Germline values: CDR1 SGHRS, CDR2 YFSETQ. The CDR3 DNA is TGCGCCAGCAGCTCACAGGGGGCAGGCCTTACTGAAGCTTTCTTT. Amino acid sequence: CASSSQGAGLTEAFF. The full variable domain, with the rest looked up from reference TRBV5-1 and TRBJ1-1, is KAGVTQTPRYLIKTRGQQVTLSCSPISGHRSVSWYQQTPGQGLQFLFEYFSETQRNKGNFPGRFSGRQFSNSRSEMNVSTLELGDSALYLCASSSQGAGLTEAFFGQGTRLTVV.

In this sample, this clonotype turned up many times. For the CDR3, the DNA is TGTGCCAGCAGTTTTCTTGAACAGCCCCAGCATTTT. This codes for CASSFLEQPQHF. The chain links TRBV12-3 or TRBV12-4 to TRBJ1-5; D remains ambiguous. Trimming shortened V by 3 bases and J by 7 bases, and 7 bases separated the two germline ends. There are 12 residues in the CDR3.

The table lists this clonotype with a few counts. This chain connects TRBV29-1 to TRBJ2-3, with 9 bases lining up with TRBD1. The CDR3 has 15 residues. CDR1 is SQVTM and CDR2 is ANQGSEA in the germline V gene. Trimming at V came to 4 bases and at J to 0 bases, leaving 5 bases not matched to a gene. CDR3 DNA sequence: TGCAGCGTTGCTCCGACAGGGGGAAGCACAGATACGCAGTATTTT. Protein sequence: CSVAPTGGSTDTQYF.

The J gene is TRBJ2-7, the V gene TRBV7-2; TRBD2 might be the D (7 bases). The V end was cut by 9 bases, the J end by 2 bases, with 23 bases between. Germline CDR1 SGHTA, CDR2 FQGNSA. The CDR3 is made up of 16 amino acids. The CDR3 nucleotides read TGTGCCAGTTCCCTTAGGGGGGGATCCCTGACCTACGAGCAGTACTTC. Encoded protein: CASSLRGGSLTYEQYF.